This TCR beta chain was sequenced for a study of PD-1 blockade in classical Hodgkin lymphoma. Study in general: A 3 mg/kg intravenous dose of nivolumab was received by patients every 2 weeks.

Assay used: immunoSEQ multiplex PCR; TCRdb lists only in-frame clones, some missing. The sample lists about 41,000 clones, 60% to 80% occurring once. CDR3 length: 18 residues. Per germline, CDR1 LGHNA and CDR2 YSLEER. The germline V and J ends were trimmed by 0 bases and 2 bases, with 17 bases remaining between them. Time point noted: cycle 4 day 1 (C4D1), after more than five weeks of nivolumab. Exposure to brentuximab vedotin varied, and each patient had relapsed following autologous stem cell transplantation. This TCR was recovered from a human donor with classical Hodgkin lymphoma. V gene TRBV4-3 combines with J gene TRBJ2-1; D could derive from TRBD1 or TRBD2 (5 bases each). The source material was peripheral blood mononuclear cells (PBMCs), sampled before the fourth cycle of nivolumab. CDR3 loop: CASSQEDSGLGAYNEQFF. In DNA form, the CDR3 reads TGCGCCAGCAGCCAAGAGGATTCGGGGCTAGGGGCCTACAATGAGCAGTTCTTC.